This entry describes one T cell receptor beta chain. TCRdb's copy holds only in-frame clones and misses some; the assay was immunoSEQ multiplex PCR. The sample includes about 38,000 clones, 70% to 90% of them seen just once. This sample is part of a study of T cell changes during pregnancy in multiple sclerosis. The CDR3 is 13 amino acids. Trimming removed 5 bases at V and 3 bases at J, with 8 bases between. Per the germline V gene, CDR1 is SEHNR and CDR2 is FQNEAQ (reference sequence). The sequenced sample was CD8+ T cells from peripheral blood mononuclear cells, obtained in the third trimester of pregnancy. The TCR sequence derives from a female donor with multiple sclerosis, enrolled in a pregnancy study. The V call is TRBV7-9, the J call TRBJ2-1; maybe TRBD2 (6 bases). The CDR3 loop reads CASSGGFYNEQFF. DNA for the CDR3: TGTGCCAGCAGCGGGGGGTTCTACAATGAGCAGTTCTTC.